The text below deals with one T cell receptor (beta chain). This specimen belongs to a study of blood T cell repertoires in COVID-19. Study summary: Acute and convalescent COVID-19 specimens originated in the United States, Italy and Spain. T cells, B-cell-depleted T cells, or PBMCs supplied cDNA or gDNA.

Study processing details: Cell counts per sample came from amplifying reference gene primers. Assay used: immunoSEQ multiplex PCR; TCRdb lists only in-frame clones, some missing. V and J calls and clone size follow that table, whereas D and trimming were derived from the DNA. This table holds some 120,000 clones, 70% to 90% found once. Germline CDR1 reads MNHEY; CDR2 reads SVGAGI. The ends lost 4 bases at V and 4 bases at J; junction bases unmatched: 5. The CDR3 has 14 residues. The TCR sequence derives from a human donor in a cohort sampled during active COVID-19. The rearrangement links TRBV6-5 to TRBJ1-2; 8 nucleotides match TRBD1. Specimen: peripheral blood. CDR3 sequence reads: CASSSQDRVYGYTF. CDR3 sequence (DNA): TGTGCCAGCAGTTCCCAGGACAGGGTCTATGGCTACACCTTC.